This TCR beta chain was sequenced in a study of blood T cell repertoires in COVID-19. Across the whole study: From the United States, Italy and Spain came samples of acute and convalescent COVID-19. Sources were T cells, B-cell-depleted T cells, or PBMCs; the material itself was cDNA or gDNA.

In the authors' workflow: Amplifying reference gene primers gave estimates of nucleated cell counts. Clones were sequenced by immunoSEQ multiplex PCR, and TCRdb holds only the in-frame ones, with some missing. V and J calls and clone size follow that table, whereas D and trimming were derived from the DNA. The profile shows 330,000 or so clones, around 90% of them singletons. The CDR3 extends over 14 amino acids. Germline-derived CDR1 and CDR2 are SGHRS and YFSETQ. J gave up 3 bases and V 1 base, and 4 bases lay outside the gene matches. Source material: peripheral blood. V and J are TRBV5-1 and TRBJ2-7; 7 bases are a match to TRBD2. The sequence derives from a man aged 25-45 years with COVID-19, enrolled during active disease. The CDR3 DNA is TGCGCCAGCAGCTTGAAAGCGGGAAACTACGAGCAGTACTTC. Translation gives CASSLKAGNYEQYF.